This TCR beta chain was captured in a study of cytomegalovirus exposure and HLA in healthy donors. V shed 1 base and J shed 7 bases, with 21 bases lying between them. Germline CDR1 is SGDLS and CDR2 is YYNGEE. The CDR3 sequence is 17 residues long. The PCR made use of 60 Vbeta and 13 Jbeta primers. Measured with immunoSEQ multiplex PCR; TCRdb has only the in-frame clones, and not every one. The table lists approximately 100,000 clones, roughly 73% of them singletons. This chain connects TRBV9 to TRBJ2-1, with a weak D call TRBD2 (7 bases). This clonotype originated in a woman in her thirties or forties in good health and CMV-seronegative. The sequencing sample was made of PBMCs. CDR3 protein: CASSVSSGGRGGNEQFF. The DNA for the CDR3 is TGTGCCAGCAGCGTATCCAGCGGTGGCAGGGGAGGGAATGAGCAGTTCTTC.